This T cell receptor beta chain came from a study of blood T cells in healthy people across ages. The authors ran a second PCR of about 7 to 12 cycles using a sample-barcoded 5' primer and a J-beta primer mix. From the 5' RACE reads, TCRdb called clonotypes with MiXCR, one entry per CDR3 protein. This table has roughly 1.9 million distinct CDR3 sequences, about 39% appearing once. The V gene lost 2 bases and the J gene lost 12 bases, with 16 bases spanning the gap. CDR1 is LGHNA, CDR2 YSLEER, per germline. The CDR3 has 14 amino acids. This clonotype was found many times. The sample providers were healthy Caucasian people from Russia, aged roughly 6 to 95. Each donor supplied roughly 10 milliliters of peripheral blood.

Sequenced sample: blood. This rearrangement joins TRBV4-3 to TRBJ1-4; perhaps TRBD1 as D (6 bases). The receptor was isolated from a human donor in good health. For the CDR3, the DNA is TGCGCCAGCAGCCAATTGACCCGGAGACAGGAACTGTTTTTT. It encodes CASSQLTRRQELFF.